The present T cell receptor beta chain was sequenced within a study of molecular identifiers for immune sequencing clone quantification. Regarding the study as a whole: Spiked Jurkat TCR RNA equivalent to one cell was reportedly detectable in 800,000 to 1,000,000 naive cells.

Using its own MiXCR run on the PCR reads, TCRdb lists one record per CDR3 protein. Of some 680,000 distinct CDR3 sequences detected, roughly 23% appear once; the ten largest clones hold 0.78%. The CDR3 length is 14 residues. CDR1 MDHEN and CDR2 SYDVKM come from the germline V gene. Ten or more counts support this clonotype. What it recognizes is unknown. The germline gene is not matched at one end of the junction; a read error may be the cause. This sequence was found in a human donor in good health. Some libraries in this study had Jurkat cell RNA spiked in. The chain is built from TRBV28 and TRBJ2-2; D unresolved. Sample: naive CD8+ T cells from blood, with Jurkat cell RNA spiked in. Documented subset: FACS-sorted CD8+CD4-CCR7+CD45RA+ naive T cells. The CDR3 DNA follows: TGTGCCAGCAGTTTCGGGTCGAACGCCGGGGAGCTGTTTTTT. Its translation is CASSFGSNAGELFF. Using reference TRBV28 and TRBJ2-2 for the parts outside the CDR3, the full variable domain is DVKVTQSSRYLVKRTGEKVFLECVQDMDHENMFWYRQDPGLGLRLIYFSYDVKMKEKGDIPEGYSVSREKKERFSLILESASTNQTSMYLCASSFGSNAGELFFGEGSRLTVL.